This TCR beta chain was captured in a study of shared clonotypes between healthy human individuals. The protocol was immunoSEQ multiplex PCR, while the TCRdb copy is restricted to in-frame clones and leaves out a portion. Among more than 600,000 clones, 92% were seen once, and the ten largest hold more than 20%. For this clone: Its specificity is unknown.

Study-level results: Against clonotypes common to all four donors, non-shared ones had lower generation probabilities. Rarefaction analysis demonstrated incomplete sorted-subset sequencing notwithstanding large depth.

CD45RO-negative cells were positively selected for CCR7, leaving out terminally differentiated effector memory CD45RA+ cells. Within Nashville, Tennessee resided all donors, each a Caucasian adult. Trimming stripped 1 base from V and 5 bases from J, with 14 bases between. CDR1 and CDR2 (germline): LGHNA, YSLEER. There are 15 residues in the CDR3. The chain couples TRBV4-3 to TRBJ2-5; D is perhaps TRBD1 (6 bases). The clonotype was recovered from a man aged 30-40 years in good health. The sequenced material came from naive CD8+ T cells sorted from blood. The CDR3 loop reads CASSQGQGGLETQYF. The CDR3 DNA follows: TGCGCCAGCAGCCAAGGCCAAGGGGGTTTGGAGACCCAGTACTTC.